These T cell receptor beta chains were read from a single sample in a study of blood T cell repertoires in COVID-19. This table comes from immunoSEQ multiplex PCR, and its TCRdb copy is limited to in-frame clones, with some not included. The sample lists 40,000 to 55,000 clones, roughly 82% occurring once. The sequencing sample was made of peripheral blood. All receptors come from a human donor in a cohort sampled during active COVID-19. Both conserved end residues are part of each CDR3. The D gene is left open where the match is weak. The size entry is marked missing in some rows and otherwise reads once, few, many or a size class.

TRBJ2-7 | . | TRBV7-2 | TRBD2 | TGTGCCAGCAGCTTCTTAGCGGGCGAGCAGTACTTC | CASSFLAGEQYF
TRBJ2-3 | . | TRBV13 | . | TGTGCCAGCAGCTCGAGGACCGGGACACATAGCACAGATACGCAGTATTTT | CASSSRTGTHSTDTQYF
TRBJ2-2 | . | TRBV6-1 | . | TGTGCCAGCAGTGAAGGGAGAGTTACCGGGGAGCTGTTTTTT | CASSEGRVTGELFF
TRBJ1-1 | . | TRBV7-9 | TRBD1 | TGTGCCAGCTCCCGGGACAGAGGTGTATGGGGAGCTTTCTTT | CASSRDRGVWGAFF
TRBJ1-5 | . | TRBV7-9 | TRBD1 | TGTGCCATCGACGACAGGGAGGCCCCCAATCAGCCCCAGCATTTT | CAIDDREAPNQPQHF
TRBJ2-7 | . | TRBV5-4 | . | TGTGCCAGCAGCTACCCCAGGGAGCAGTACTTC | CASSYPREQYF
TRBJ2-2 | . | TRBV3-1/TRBV3-2 | . | TGTGCCAGCAGCCAAGGCTTTGGCAGGTACACCGGGGAGCTGTTTTTT | CASSQGFGRYTGELFF
TRBJ2-7 | . | TRBV7-9 | . | TGTGCCAGCAGCCAAGGGAGCATTTCCTACGAGCAGTACTTC | CASSQGSISYEQYF
TRBJ1-2 | . | TRBV4-3 | . | TGCGCCAGCAGCCCGGGTGGTAGCTATGGCTACACCTTC | CASSPGGSYGYTF
TRBJ1-2 | few | TRBV4-1 | . | TGCGCCAGCAGCCAAGATCGCGGCAGGCGGGATCTTGGCTACACCTTC | CASSQDRGRRDLGYTF
TRBJ2-7 | . | TRBV6-5 | . | TGTGCCAGCAGTTCCGGGACTCCCGCCTACGAGCAGTACTTC | CASSSGTPAYEQYF
TRBJ2-7 | . | TRBV2 | TRBD1 | TGTGCCAGCGAGACCGGGACAGATGTCGACGAGCAGTACTTC | CASETGTDVDEQYF
TRBJ2-7 | . | TRBV25-1 | TRBD1 | TGTGCCAGCAGTGAATGGGGACAGGGTTCCTACGAGCAGTACTTC | CASSEWGQGSYEQYF
TRBJ1-2 | once | TRBV28 | . | TGTGCCAGCAGTTTATCAGGGTCGTACGGTGGCTACACCTTC | CASSLSGSYGGYTF
TRBJ2-2 | . | TRBV5-1 | TRBD1 | TGCGCCAGCAGCTACCCCCAGGGGGCACGGACCGGGGAGCTGTTTTTT | CASSYPQGARTGELFF
TRBJ2-7 | . | TRBV6-5 | . | TGTGCCAGCAGAGCAAGGGGTCCCTACTACGAGCAGTACTTC | CASRARGPYYEQYF
TRBJ2-2 | . | TRBV30 | TRBD1 | TGTGCCTGGAGTCCTCGGGGACAGGTTAACACCGGGGAGCTGTTTTTT | CAWSPRGQVNTGELFF
TRBJ1-4 | . | TRBV10-1 | . | TGCGCCAGCAGTGAGTCCGGGTCGGGAAAACTGTTTTTT | CASSESGSGKLFF
TRBJ1-1 | . | TRBV9 | . | TGTGCCAGCAGCGTAGTAGGAGACTTGGCCGGAGCTTTCTTT | CASSVVGDLAGAFF
TRBJ2-7 | once | TRBV10-3 | TRBD1 | TGTGCCATCAGTGGACAGGGGAGAGGCGAGCAGTACTTC | CAISGQGRGEQYF
TRBJ2-7 | few | TRBV24-1 | TRBD2 | TGTGCCACCAGTGGCCCTAACCAAGTGGGACTAGCGGGAGCGTACGAGCAGTACTTC | CATSGPNQVGLAGAYEQYF
TRBJ2-3 | . | TRBV24-1 | . | TGTGCCACCAGTGCCTCCAGGAGGCGGGATGGGGGAGATACGCAGTATTTT | CATSASRRRDGGDTQYF
TRBJ1-2 | once | TRBV30 | TRBD1 | TGTGCCTGGGGACAGGGAGGGATCCTCTGGTATGGCTACACCTTC | CAWGQGGILWYGYTF
TRBJ2-5 | . | TRBV5-1 | TRBD1 | TGCGCCAGCAGCCCCGGGACAGGGCTGGAGACCCAGTACTTC | CASSPGTGLETQYF
TRBJ2-5 | . | TRBV5-1 | TRBD1 | TGCGCCAGCAGCTGGACAGGGGGCGAGGAGACCCAGTACTTC | CASSWTGGEETQYF
TRBJ2-3 | . | TRBV28 | . | TGTGCCACCAGAGAGGCGGCACTAGATACGCAGTATTTT | CATREAALDTQYF
TRBJ1-4 | . | TRBV20-1 | . | TGCAGTGCTAGTTCAGATTATGCAACTAATGAAAAACTGTTTTTT | CSASSDYATNEKLFF
TRBJ2-4 | . | TRBV2 | . | TGTGCCAGCAGTGGAAGGGGCCCTGGCATTCAGTACTTC | CASSGRGPGIQYF
TRBJ2-1 | . | TRBV7-9 | TRBD1 | TGTGCCAGCAGCTCGCCCCGGGACAGGGGAAACAATGAGCAGTTCTTC | CASSSPRDRGNNEQFF
TRBJ2-5 | . | TRBV6-5 | TRBD1 | TGTGCCAGCAGCTTACCCGGACAGGGTATAAAGACCCAGTACTTC | CASSLPGQGIKTQYF
TRBJ2-3 | . | TRBV28 | . | TGTGCCAGCAGTCCTTATTCTAGTCCCCGAGGTGCAGATACGCAGTATTTT | CASSPYSSPRGADTQYF
TRBJ1-3 | . | TRBV6-5 | . | TGTGCCAGCAGTTATGGTGAGCAGGGCTACACCATATATTTT | CASSYGEQGYTIYF
TRBJ1-1 | . | TRBV2 | . | TGTGCCAGCATCCCCGAGATGAACACTGAAGCTTTCTTT | CASIPEMNTEAFF
TRBJ2-3 | . | TRBV6-6 | . | TGTGCCAGCAGTTACCCCTCGGGGACAGATACGCAGTATTTT | CASSYPSGTDTQYF
TRBJ1-1 | . | TRBV6-4 | TRBD1 | TGTGCCAGCAGTGACTCACAGGACAGGGGAGTTAAGTGGTGCGCTGAAGCTTTCTTT | CASSDSQDRGVKWCAEAFF
TRBJ2-1 | . | TRBV19 | . | TGTGCCAGTAGTAAATCTGGAACCCCTGGAGGCAAGAATGAGCAGTTCTTC | CASSKSGTPGGKNEQFF
TRBJ1-2 | . | TRBV29-1 | . | TGCAGCGAGCTTCGGACACCAAACTATGGCTACACCTTC | CSELRTPNYGYTF
TRBJ2-2 | once | TRBV6-1 | . | TGTGCCAGCAGTAAAGCCCTAGCAACCAACACCGGGGAGCTGTTTTTT | CASSKALATNTGELFF
TRBJ1-2 | . | TRBV19 | . | TGTGCCAGTAGTATGGAATATTCGGGGGATGGCTACACCTTC | CASSMEYSGDGYTF
TRBJ1-2 | . | TRBV23-1 | TRBD1 | TGCGCCAGCAGTCACCCCGCAGGGGGTGGCGATGGCTACACCTTC | CASSHPAGGGDGYTF
TRBJ2-7 | . | TRBV10-3 | . | TGTGCCATCAGTGAGTTGGAGTACGAGCAGTACTTC | CAISELEYEQYF
TRBJ1-1 | once | TRBV18 | TRBD1 | TGTGCCAGCTCACCACAGGGGGCTTATACTGAAGCTTTCTTT | CASSPQGAYTEAFF
TRBJ2-1 | . | TRBV5-5 | TRBD2 | TGTGCCAGCAGCTGGACTAGCTGGAATGAGCAGTTCTTC | CASSWTSWNEQFF
TRBJ2-7 | . | TRBV18 | TRBD2 | TGTGCCAGCTCACCATCGCGGGAGGGCTCCGAGCAGTACTTC | CASSPSREGSEQYF
TRBJ2-1 | . | TRBV19 | TRBD2 | TGTGCCAGTAGTATAGAACTAGCGGGAGCTACATCCTACAATGAGCAGTTCTTC | CASSIELAGATSYNEQFF
TRBJ2-7 | . | TRBV27 | TRBD2 | TGTGCCAGCAGCATAGGACTAGCGGGAGTCCACGAGCAGTACTTC | CASSIGLAGVHEQYF
TRBJ1-4 | . | TRBV4-2 | . | TGTGCCAGCAGCCAATCAGACAGAGGTAATGAAAAACTGTTTTTT | CASSQSDRGNEKLFF
TRBJ2-5 | . | TRBV24-1 | TRBD2 | TGTGCCACCAGTCTTAGCGGGGAGGAGACCCAGTACTTC | CATSLSGEETQYF
TRBJ2-1 | few | TRBV7-6 | . | TGTGCCAGCAGCTTAGTAGCGGACAACTACAATGAGCAGTTCTTC | CASSLVADNYNEQFF
TRBJ1-5 | . | TRBV18 | . | TGTGCCAGCTCACCAATCGGGGGTAATCAGCCCCAGCATTTT | CASSPIGGNQPQHF